Listed below are T cell receptor beta chains from one sample, sequenced in a study of patients and donors after allogeneic stem cell transplantation. TCRdb ran MiXCR on the RT-PCR reads and lists one entry per CDR3 protein. The sample includes approximately 170,000 distinct CDR3 sequences, 30% of them seen just once. Sequences were obtained from blood, either unsorted or a sorted T cell fraction (not recorded which). The source is a human donor who was either an allogeneic HSCT recipient or a stem cell or donor lymphocyte infusion donor (not recorded which). It is not recorded whose cells these are; they may come from a transplant donor. CDR3s include the opening cysteine and the closing phenylalanine or tryptophan. Each record gives: J gene, V gene, CDR3 length, D gene, clone size, CDR3 DNA, CDR3 protein. D genes are given only for firm matches. Size tells how often a clone was seen (once, few, many) or the class of an expanded clone, and some rows leave it out.

j_gene: TRBJ2-1
v_gene: TRBV7-6
len: 15
d_gene: TRBD2
abundance: -
CDR3nt: TGTGCCAGCAGCTTAGGAGGCGGGAGGGCGGAAGAGCAGTTCTTC
CDR3aa: CASSLGGGRAEEQFF

j_gene: TRBJ1-5
v_gene: TRBV7-2
len: 14
d_gene: -
abundance: few
CDR3nt: TGTGCCAGCAGCTTGTTTCATAGCAATCAGCCCCAGCATTTT
CDR3aa: CASSLFHSNQPQHF

j_gene: TRBJ2-1
v_gene: TRBV7-9
len: 19
d_gene: TRBD2
abundance: few
CDR3nt: TGTGCCAGCAACCCACCAGACACCAGCGGGGAGAGCTCCTACAATGAGCAGTTCTTC
CDR3aa: CASNPPDTSGESSYNEQFF

j_gene: TRBJ1-5
v_gene: TRBV12-3/TRBV12-4
len: 13
d_gene: -
abundance: -
CDR3nt: TGTGCCAGCAGTTTTGAGGGAGATCAGCCCCAGCATTTT
CDR3aa: CASSFEGDQPQHF

j_gene: TRBJ1-5
v_gene: TRBV12-3/TRBV12-4
len: 15
d_gene: -
abundance: -
CDR3nt: TGTGCCAGCACTACCGGGGTGGATAGCAATCAGCCCCAGCATTTT
CDR3aa: CASTTGVDSNQPQHF

j_gene: TRBJ2-1
v_gene: TRBV10-3
len: 15
d_gene: TRBD2
abundance: -
CDR3nt: TGTGCCATCAGCCAAGGACTAGCGGGAGCGGGTGAGCAGTTCTTC
CDR3aa: CAISQGLAGAGEQFF

j_gene: TRBJ2-3
v_gene: TRBV12-3/TRBV12-4
len: 14
d_gene: -
abundance: few
CDR3nt: TGTGCCAGCAGCCGCTCGGACAGCCGAGATACGCAGTATTTT
CDR3aa: CASSRSDSRDTQYF

j_gene: TRBJ2-3
v_gene: TRBV19
len: 12
d_gene: -
abundance: once
CDR3nt: TGTGCCAGTAGTATGTGGGGGAATACGCAGTATTTT
CDR3aa: CASSMWGNTQYF

j_gene: TRBJ1-5
v_gene: TRBV7-2
len: 13
d_gene: -
abundance: -
CDR3nt: TGTGCCAGCAGCGGGGGGGCACAACAGCCCCAGCATTTT
CDR3aa: CASSGGAQQPQHF

j_gene: TRBJ1-2
v_gene: TRBV5-1
len: 15
d_gene: -
abundance: few
CDR3nt: TGCGCCAGCAGCTTGGACCGGGGACTTAACTATGGCTACACCTTC
CDR3aa: CASSLDRGLNYGYTF

j_gene: TRBJ2-7
v_gene: TRBV6-1
len: 13
d_gene: TRBD1
abundance: -
CDR3nt: TGTGCCAGCATCCACCGGACAGGTCTCGAGCAGTACTTC
CDR3aa: CASIHRTGLEQYF

j_gene: TRBJ2-5
v_gene: TRBV27
len: 15
d_gene: -
abundance: -
CDR3nt: TGTGCCAGCAGTCCACTTATGAGTGGGACTCAGACCCAGTACTTC
CDR3aa: CASSPLMSGTQTQYF

j_gene: TRBJ1-5
v_gene: TRBV4-3
len: 18
d_gene: TRBD1
abundance: few
CDR3nt: TGCGCCAGCAGCCAAGAGCCGGGTGACAGGGGTTGGGGTCAGCCCCAGCATTTT
CDR3aa: CASSQEPGDRGWGQPQHF

j_gene: TRBJ1-4
v_gene: TRBV6-5
len: 14
d_gene: TRBD1
abundance: -
CDR3nt: TGTGCCAGCAGTAGGGGGCCGACTAATGAAAAACTGTTTTTT
CDR3aa: CASSRGPTNEKLFF

j_gene: TRBJ2-4
v_gene: TRBV30
len: 13
d_gene: -
abundance: -
CDR3nt: TGTGCCTGGAGTCACTCCACGGGGGTGCTTCAGTACTTC
CDR3aa: CAWSHSTGVLQYF

j_gene: TRBJ1-2
v_gene: TRBV11-2
len: 15
d_gene: -
abundance: few
CDR3nt: TGTGCCAGCAGCCTCGATGTTACAGATTACTATGGCTACACCTTC
CDR3aa: CASSLDVTDYYGYTF

j_gene: TRBJ2-3
v_gene: TRBV28
len: 17
d_gene: TRBD2
abundance: -
CDR3nt: TGTGCCAGCAGTTTACCCCCCACTAGCGGAGTAGAAGATACGCAGTATTTT
CDR3aa: CASSLPPTSGVEDTQYF

j_gene: TRBJ2-2
v_gene: TRBV10-3
len: 16
d_gene: -
abundance: -
CDR3nt: TGTGCCATCAGTGAGGGGGGACGAGGGCTGACCGGGGAGCTGTTTTTT
CDR3aa: CAISEGGRGLTGELFF

j_gene: TRBJ2-7
v_gene: TRBV19
len: 13
d_gene: -
abundance: -
CDR3nt: TGTGCCAGTAGTCGACGGGCCTCCTACGAGCAGTACTTC
CDR3aa: CASSRRASYEQYF

j_gene: TRBJ1-5
v_gene: TRBV18
len: 14
d_gene: -
abundance: few
CDR3nt: TGTGCCAGCTCAGAACAGGGTTTGGATCAGCCCCAGCATTTT
CDR3aa: CASSEQGLDQPQHF

j_gene: TRBJ2-7
v_gene: TRBV3-1
len: 12
d_gene: -
abundance: few
CDR3nt: TGTGCCAGCAGCCCCTACGGCTACGAGCAGTACTTC
CDR3aa: CASSPYGYEQYF

j_gene: TRBJ2-1
v_gene: TRBV4-2
len: 16
d_gene: -
abundance: -
CDR3nt: TGTGCCAGCAGCCAAGATTGGGAACTAGGAAGTTTTGAGCAGTTCTTC
CDR3aa: CASSQDWELGSFEQFF

j_gene: TRBJ2-6
v_gene: TRBV28
len: 13
d_gene: -
abundance: -
CDR3nt: TGTGCCAGCAGGACTCCTGGGGCCAACGTCCTGACTTTC
CDR3aa: CASRTPGANVLTF

j_gene: TRBJ2-1
v_gene: TRBV18
len: 16
d_gene: TRBD2
abundance: -
CDR3nt: TGTGCCAGCTCACCCTTTGGCGGGAGAACTTACAATGAGCAGTTCTTC
CDR3aa: CASSPFGGRTYNEQFF

j_gene: TRBJ1-5
v_gene: TRBV28
len: 15
d_gene: -
abundance: few
CDR3nt: TGTGCCAGCAGTTTATATCTTGCGGAGCCACGGCCCCAGCATTTT
CDR3aa: CASSLYLAEPRPQHF

j_gene: TRBJ2-1
v_gene: TRBV12-3/TRBV12-4
len: 12
d_gene: -
abundance: -
CDR3nt: TGTGCCAGCAGTTTGAGTGGGTATGAGCAGTTCTTC
CDR3aa: CASSLSGYEQFF

j_gene: TRBJ2-7
v_gene: TRBV9
len: 13
d_gene: TRBD1
abundance: -
CDR3nt: TGTGCCAGCAGCGCCTACAGGGGGGCCGAGCAGTACTTC
CDR3aa: CASSAYRGAEQYF

j_gene: TRBJ2-5
v_gene: TRBV28
len: 13
d_gene: -
abundance: few
CDR3nt: TGTGCCAGCAGTTTGCCGGCCGCAGGGACCCAGTACTTC
CDR3aa: CASSLPAAGTQYF

j_gene: TRBJ2-7
v_gene: TRBV21-1
len: 15
d_gene: -
abundance: -
CDR3nt: TGTGCCAGCAGCTCCATAGCGGGAGGAGTGGGCGAGCAGTACTTC
CDR3aa: CASSSIAGGVGEQYF

j_gene: TRBJ2-1
v_gene: TRBV4-2
len: 14
d_gene: TRBD1
abundance: few
CDR3nt: TGTGCCAGCACGGACAGGGGGCGTCTCAATGAGCAGTTCTTC
CDR3aa: CASTDRGRLNEQFF

j_gene: TRBJ1-1
v_gene: TRBV7-2
len: 13
d_gene: -
abundance: many
CDR3nt: TGTGCCAGCAGCTCCATACGGGGAACTGAAGCTTTCTTT
CDR3aa: CASSSIRGTEAFF

j_gene: TRBJ2-7
v_gene: TRBV28
len: 16
d_gene: -
abundance: -
CDR3nt: TGTGCCAGCAGCCTTTTAAGACTGACTTTTTCCTACGAGCAGTACTTC
CDR3aa: CASSLLRLTFSYEQYF

j_gene: TRBJ2-7
v_gene: TRBV6-6
len: 18
d_gene: -
abundance: -
CDR3nt: TGTGCCAGCAGTTACTCTGGGTTCCGGACACCGGACTCCTACGAGCAGTACTTC
CDR3aa: CASSYSGFRTPDSYEQYF

j_gene: TRBJ2-1
v_gene: TRBV5-1
len: 14
d_gene: -
abundance: few
CDR3nt: TGCGCCAGTTTACAGGATACAACCGGTGGTGAGCAGTTCTTC
CDR3aa: CASLQDTTGGEQFF

j_gene: TRBJ2-1
v_gene: TRBV23-1
len: 10
d_gene: -
abundance: few
CDR3nt: TGCGCCAGCATTTGGGGTGAGCAGTTCTTC
CDR3aa: CASIWGEQFF

j_gene: TRBJ2-1
v_gene: TRBV25-1
len: 18
d_gene: TRBD2
abundance: -
CDR3nt: TGTGCCAGCAGTGAATTCTGGACTAGCGGGAGGGGGGACAATGAGCAGTTCTTC
CDR3aa: CASSEFWTSGRGDNEQFF

j_gene: TRBJ2-4
v_gene: TRBV24-1
len: 15
d_gene: TRBD1
abundance: -
CDR3nt: TGTGCCACCTCACAGGGGAGCAATGCCAAAAACATTCAGTACTTC
CDR3aa: CATSQGSNAKNIQYF

j_gene: TRBJ2-1
v_gene: TRBV18
len: 13
d_gene: -
abundance: -
CDR3nt: TGTGCCAGCTCACCAATCCGCTCAAATGAGCAGTTCTTC
CDR3aa: CASSPIRSNEQFF

j_gene: TRBJ2-3
v_gene: TRBV12-3/TRBV12-4
len: 14
d_gene: TRBD1
abundance: few
CDR3nt: TGTGCCAGCAGTCGCGGGACAGGGATAGATACGCAGTATTTT
CDR3aa: CASSRGTGIDTQYF

j_gene: TRBJ2-7
v_gene: TRBV9
len: 14
d_gene: -
abundance: -
CDR3nt: TGTGCCAGCAGCGTAATGTCTAGGCCCTACGAGCAGTACTTC
CDR3aa: CASSVMSRPYEQYF

j_gene: TRBJ1-1
v_gene: TRBV5-1
len: 16
d_gene: TRBD1
abundance: many
CDR3nt: TGCGCCAGCAGCTTCGGTGTCAGACAGGGAGGGACTGAAGCTTTCTTT
CDR3aa: CASSFGVRQGGTEAFF

j_gene: TRBJ2-5
v_gene: TRBV7-9
len: 16
d_gene: TRBD1
abundance: -
CDR3nt: TGTGCCAGCAGCCCTACCCCCGGGACAGGGGATGAGACCCAGTACTTC
CDR3aa: CASSPTPGTGDETQYF

j_gene: TRBJ1-5
v_gene: TRBV4-1
len: 13
d_gene: -
abundance: once
CDR3nt: TGCGCCAGCAGCCGTATAAATGGGGAGCCCCAGCATTTT
CDR3aa: CASSRINGEPQHF

j_gene: TRBJ2-7
v_gene: TRBV6-6
len: 18
d_gene: TRBD2
abundance: -
CDR3nt: TGTGCCAGCAGTTACGGGGGACTAGCGGCTTCGAGCTCCTACGAGCAGTACTTC
CDR3aa: CASSYGGLAASSSYEQYF

j_gene: TRBJ2-5
v_gene: TRBV21-1
len: 15
d_gene: -
abundance: few
CDR3nt: TGTGCCAGCAGCAAAGAGGCAGGATTCCAAGAGACCCAGTACTTC
CDR3aa: CASSKEAGFQETQYF

j_gene: TRBJ2-2
v_gene: TRBV7-7
len: 18
d_gene: TRBD2
abundance: few
CDR3nt: TGTGCTAGCAGCCGCGGGACTAGCGGGAGCACGAACACCGGGGAGCTGTTTTTT
CDR3aa: CASSRGTSGSTNTGELFF

j_gene: TRBJ2-5
v_gene: TRBV7-8
len: 15
d_gene: TRBD2
abundance: -
CDR3nt: TGTGCCAGCTATAGTCCGGCCGGGGGGGGAGAGACCCAGTACTTC
CDR3aa: CASYSPAGGGETQYF

j_gene: TRBJ2-2
v_gene: TRBV28
len: 15
d_gene: TRBD1
abundance: few
CDR3nt: TGTGCCAGCAGTGGGACAGGGTGGGTCACCGGGGAGCTGTTTTTT
CDR3aa: CASSGTGWVTGELFF

j_gene: TRBJ1-4
v_gene: TRBV9
len: 15
d_gene: -
abundance: few
CDR3nt: TGTGCCAGCAGCGTAGGACAGAGCGATAATGAAAAACTGTTTTTT
CDR3aa: CASSVGQSDNEKLFF

j_gene: TRBJ2-7
v_gene: TRBV18
len: 14
d_gene: -
abundance: few
CDR3nt: TGTGCCAGCTCACCACCGGCCAGAACCTACGAGCAGTACTTC
CDR3aa: CASSPPARTYEQYF

j_gene: TRBJ1-5
v_gene: TRBV5-1
len: 15
d_gene: -
abundance: -
CDR3nt: TGCGCCAGCAGCTTGGGCGGGGCCTCTTATCAGCCCCAGCATTTT
CDR3aa: CASSLGGASYQPQHF

j_gene: TRBJ2-1
v_gene: TRBV5-1
len: 14
d_gene: -
abundance: few
CDR3nt: TGCGCCAGCCAACAGTTGAGCTCCTACAATGAGCAGTTCTTC
CDR3aa: CASQQLSSYNEQFF

j_gene: TRBJ1-6
v_gene: TRBV3-1
len: 15
d_gene: TRBD1
abundance: few
CDR3nt: TGTGCCAGCAGCCAAGCAGGGGGCTATCATTCACCCCTCCACTTT
CDR3aa: CASSQAGGYHSPLHF

j_gene: TRBJ2-1
v_gene: TRBV18
len: 12
d_gene: TRBD2
abundance: few
CDR3nt: TGTGCCAGCCTACCGGGAGGCCCTCCTCAGTTCTTC
CDR3aa: CASLPGGPPQFF

j_gene: TRBJ2-3
v_gene: TRBV12-3/TRBV12-4
len: 15
d_gene: TRBD2
abundance: -
CDR3nt: TGTGCCAGCAGATCCTCTAGCGGGAGAATAGATACGCAGTATTTT
CDR3aa: CASRSSSGRIDTQYF

j_gene: TRBJ2-5
v_gene: TRBV12-3/TRBV12-4
len: 14
d_gene: -
abundance: few
CDR3nt: TGTGCCAGCACTCCCAGTGGGGGCAGGGAGACCCAGTACTTC
CDR3aa: CASTPSGGRETQYF

j_gene: TRBJ2-7
v_gene: TRBV28
len: 16
d_gene: TRBD1
abundance: -
CDR3nt: TGTGCCAGCAGTTTAGCCACCGGGACAGGGGCCTACGAGCAGTACTTC
CDR3aa: CASSLATGTGAYEQYF

j_gene: TRBJ2-1
v_gene: TRBV6-2/TRBV6-3
len: 11
d_gene: -
abundance: few
CDR3nt: TGTGCCAGCAGTAACTACAATGAGCAGTTCTTC
CDR3aa: CASSNYNEQFF

j_gene: TRBJ2-5
v_gene: TRBV29-1
len: 14
d_gene: TRBD1
abundance: -
CDR3nt: TGCAGCGCTGACGCGGGACAGGGGGCAGAGACCCAGTACTTC
CDR3aa: CSADAGQGAETQYF